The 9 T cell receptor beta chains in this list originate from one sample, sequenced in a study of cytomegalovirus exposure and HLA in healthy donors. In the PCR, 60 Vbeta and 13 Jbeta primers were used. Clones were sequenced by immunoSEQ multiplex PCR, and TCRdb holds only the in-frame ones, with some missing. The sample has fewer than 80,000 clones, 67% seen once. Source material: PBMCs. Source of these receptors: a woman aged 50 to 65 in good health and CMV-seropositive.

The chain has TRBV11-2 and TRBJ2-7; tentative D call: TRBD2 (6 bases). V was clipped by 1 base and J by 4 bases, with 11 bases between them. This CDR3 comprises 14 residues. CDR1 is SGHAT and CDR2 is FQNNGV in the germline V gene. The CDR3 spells CASSLVEGRYEQYF. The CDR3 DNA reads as TGTGCCAGCAGCTTAGTGGAAGGGAGGTACGAGCAGTACTTC.

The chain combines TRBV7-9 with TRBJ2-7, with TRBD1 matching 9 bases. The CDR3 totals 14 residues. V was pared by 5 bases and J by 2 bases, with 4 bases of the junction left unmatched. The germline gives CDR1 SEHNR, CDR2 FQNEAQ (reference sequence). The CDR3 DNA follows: TGTGCCAGCAGCGAAGGGACAGGGCCCTACGAGCAGTACTTC. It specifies CASSEGTGPYEQYF.

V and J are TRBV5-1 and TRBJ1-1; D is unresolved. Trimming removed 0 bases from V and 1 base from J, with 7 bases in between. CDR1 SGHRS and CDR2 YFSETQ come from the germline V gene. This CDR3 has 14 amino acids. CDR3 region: CASSLAGSNTEAFF. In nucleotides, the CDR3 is TGCGCCAGCAGCTTGGCCGGGTCGAACACTGAAGCTTTCTTT. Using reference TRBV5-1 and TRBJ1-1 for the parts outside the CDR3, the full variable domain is KAGVTQTPRYLIKTRGQQVTLSCSPISGHRSVSWYQQTPGQGLQFLFEYFSETQRNKGNFPGRFSGRQFSNSRSEMNVSTLELGDSALYLCASSLAGSNTEAFFGQGTRLTVV.

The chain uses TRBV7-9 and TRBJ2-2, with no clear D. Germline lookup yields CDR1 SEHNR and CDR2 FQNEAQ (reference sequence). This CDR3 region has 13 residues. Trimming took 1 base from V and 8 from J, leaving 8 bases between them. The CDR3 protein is CASSLGLGGELFF. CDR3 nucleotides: TGTGCCAGCAGCTTAGGTCTCGGGGGGGAGCTGTTTTTT.

Here the CDR3 DNA reads TGTGCCAGCTCACCAAATTTTGAGCCTGAAGCTTTCTTT. Translating it yields CASSPNFEPEAFF. The genes are TRBV18 and TRBJ1-1; D is unresolved. Trimming cost V 2 bases and J 6 bases, with 10 bases left between them. From germline, CDR1 is KGHSH and CDR2 LQKENI. The CDR3 spans 13 residues.

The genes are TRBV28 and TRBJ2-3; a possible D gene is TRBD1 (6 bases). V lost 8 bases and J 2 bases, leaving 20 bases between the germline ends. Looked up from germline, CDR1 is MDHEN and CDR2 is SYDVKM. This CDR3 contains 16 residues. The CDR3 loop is CASEGGGWRDTDTQYF. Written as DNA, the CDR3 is TGTGCCAGCGAAGGTGGGGGCTGGAGAGACACAGATACGCAGTATTTT.

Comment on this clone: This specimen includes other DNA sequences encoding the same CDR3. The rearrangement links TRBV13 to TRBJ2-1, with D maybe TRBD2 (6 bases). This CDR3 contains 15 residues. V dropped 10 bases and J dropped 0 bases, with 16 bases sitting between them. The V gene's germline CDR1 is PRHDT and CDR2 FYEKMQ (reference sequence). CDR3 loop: CATPSGRGSYNEQFF. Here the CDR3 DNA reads TGTGCCACCCCCTCGGGGCGGGGCTCCTACAATGAGCAGTTCTTC.

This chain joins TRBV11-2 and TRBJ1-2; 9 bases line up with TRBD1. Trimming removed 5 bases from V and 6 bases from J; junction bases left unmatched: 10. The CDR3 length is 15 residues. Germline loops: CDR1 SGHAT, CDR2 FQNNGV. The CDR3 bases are TGTGCCAGCAGCCTTTACAAGACAGGGGGTGATGGCTACACCTTC. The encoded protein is CASSLYKTGGDGYTF. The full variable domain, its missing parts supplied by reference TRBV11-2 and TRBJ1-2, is EAGVAQSPRYKIIEKRQSVAFWCNPISGHATLYWYQQILGQGPKLLIQFQNNGVVDDSQLPKDRFSAERLKGVDSTLKIQPAKLEDSAVYLCASSLYKTGGDGYTFGSGTRLTVV.

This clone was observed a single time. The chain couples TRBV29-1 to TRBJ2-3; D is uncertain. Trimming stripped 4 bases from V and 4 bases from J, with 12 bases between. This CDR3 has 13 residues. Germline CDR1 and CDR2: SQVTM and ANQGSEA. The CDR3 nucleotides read TGCAGCGTTGTCTTATCCCCCGCAGATACGCAGTATTTT. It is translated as CSVVLSPADTQYF.